This T cell receptor beta chain was captured in a study of cytomegalovirus exposure and HLA in healthy donors (dated by TCRdb to 2016 to 2017). Some background on the complete study: According to an earlier analysis of a few hundred of the donors, about 179 million T cells yielded 117 million unique TCR beta sequences and about 300 Gb of sequence data. Using immunosequencing, the study profiled T cell repertoires from around 680 subjects and related those repertoires to cytomegalovirus serostatus. The study aimed to test whether cataloging public T cell receptors could reveal signatures of past pathogen exposure. Roughly 300 gigabases of sequencing data and tens of millions of unique TCR sequences were included in an early release covering roughly 700 HLA-typed donors. Typing coverage varied by locus: roughly 629-630 donors for A, B, C, DRB1 and DQB1; under 550 for DQA1; about 600 for DPA1; more than 450 for DPB1. Alongside the repertoire data, information on donor age, sex, ethnicity and CMV serostatus was compiled. In a later analysis, previously published TCR beta repertoires from several hundred donors were re-analyzed and high-resolution HLA genotyping was added so that TCR occurrence patterns could be studied. Along with the roughly 710-subject first cohort, a separate validation cohort of roughly 110 different subjects was used. An earlier analysis of 587 of the donors used high-throughput TCR beta sequencing to judge whether each TCR beta V gene segment behaved as functional or pseudogenic. To predict cytomegalovirus infection status, the study brought together high-throughput TCR immunosequencing, statistical association of individual TCRs with disease status, and machine learning. A later genetic analysis used genome-wide SNP genotypes for about 60% of the roughly 700 donors, treating that subset as a discovery cohort. Four to six DR-DQ haplotypes were handled as single units for association and clustering, since linkage in the cohort was strong. The genetic ancestry cluster associated with self-reported Caucasian donors included 65% to 90% of the approximately 400 genotyped donors. HLA typing included class I and class II loci at four-digit resolution. Rather than using new phenotypic data, the later analysis identified candidate immune exposures from TCR beta sequences and from how often those sequences occurred across donors. Every discovery cohort repertoire had been produced on one sequencing platform. Among 350 to 400 genotyped donors of the cohort, an average of about 240,000 unique TCR beta nucleotide sequences were sequenced per donor, roughly 18% of them non-productive. Overall study outcomes, separate from this receptor: In a later analysis, most CMV-associated TCR beta chains were found to appear HLA-restricted, with HLA associations seemingly driven largely by CMV exposure. The study listed 150 to 200 TCR beta chains as associated with cytomegalovirus. This cohort had only TCR beta chains sequenced, and the lack of alpha or paired-chain data limited which features could be detected. Some IMGT-functional V segments, including TRBV6-2 and TRBV6-3, could not be told apart with the 87-base-pair reads, so those segments were excluded. HLA typing was unavailable for some donors at each locus, so association tests used only the typed subset. In a later genetic analysis, fewer N-insertions in productive TCRs were reported among donors in an Asian-associated ancestry cluster than the approximately 710-donor mean. It was suggested by the authors that the approach could potentially be generalized to other disease states and immunological phenotypes. Sequencing depth was assumed to be roughly uniform across donors in the presence/absence analyses, though that assumption may not hold. In a later analysis, the rate of TCR association differed among HLA loci, with DRB1 alleles having the most associated TCRs and HLA-C alleles having the fewest. Cytomegalovirus status was reported to be diagnosed by the classifier with high specificity and sensitivity in both the original and validation cohorts. Immune exposure information for the cohort was limited to CMV serostatus. While some public TCRs were present in many individuals, most TCR sequences turned up only very rarely across donors. The earlier analysis of approximately 590 of the donors excluded fewer than 20 rarely observed V segments, including chromosome 9 orphons, because counts were too low. In an earlier analysis of 587 of the donors, most TCR beta V segments appeared in productive rearrangements about 90% or about 30% of the time, broadly matching IMGT annotations. In vitro tests confirmed that a few of the cytomegalovirus-associated TCR beta chains recognize cytomegalovirus antigens. V-gene and J-gene trimming of TCR beta chains was associated with a missense DCLRE1C variant in a later genetic analysis, and the association was replicated in an independent cohort. A cluster of highly shared sequence variants was judged likely to represent a technical artifact of the sequencing pipeline. Linkage disequilibrium might explain the correlated functional status among segregating V segments, but an unknown experimental factor could not be excluded. When HLA alleles, especially DR and DQ, strongly co-occurred, attributing TCR associations to individual alleles was difficult. According to a later analysis, parvovirus B19, influenza, CMV and Epstein-Barr virus appeared linked to several top co-occurrence clusters. In a later analysis, around 17,000 TCR beta sequences were associated with specific HLA alleles at a false discovery rate of 0.05. A further reported finding was that TCR beta sequences accurately predicted the HLA-A and HLA-B alleles for most subjects in the first cohort. Compared with equally common non-associated chains, HLA-associated TCR beta chains in a later analysis were more clonally expanded and had lower generation probabilities.

Note on this clone: It lacks a known antigen. No per-base quality is available; no much larger clone lies one base away.

CDR1 and CDR2 are drawn from the germline V gene (reference sequence): SEHNR, FQNEAQ. After removal of 1 base from V and 0 bases from J, the junction retains 1 base not matched to a gene. The CDR3 holds 15 amino acids from the cysteine to the phenylalanine. Of all the DNA, just the CDR3 is kept, 45 bases in frame from base 1. The cohort comprised 670 or so healthy bone marrow donors. Cohort members were all nominally healthy when sampled, although unrecorded immune exposures were likely present. The donor tested CMV seropositive, placing the donor among the roughly 300 seropositive members of the cohort. Each donor provided a peripheral blood sample, and peripheral blood mononuclear cells were used for TCR beta sequencing. The Qiagen DNeasy Blood Extraction Kit was used to extract genomic DNA from the blood cell samples. The receptor library was made with the immunoSEQ multiplex PCR assay. The multiplex PCR relied on a mix of 60 forward primers for TCR Vbeta segments and 13 reverse primers for TCR Jbeta segments. The CDR3 region of rearranged TCR beta genes was amplified from genomic DNA by a multiplex PCR assay. On the Illumina HiSeq System, the amplified TCR beta libraries were sequenced as 87-base-pair reads. The study's processing was this. Across the roughly 670 repertoires, a later analysis counted approximately 83 million unique TCR beta chains, approximately 12 million of which were shared by at least two donors. Raw reads were error-corrected and collapsed into unique sequences by a nearest-neighbor algorithm in which closely related sequences were merged to remove PCR and sequencing errors. V, D and J gene segments were assigned by aligning CDR3 sequences to IMGT reference sequences. For a sequence to be retained, a match of at least six nucleotides was required to both a V gene segment and a J gene segment. Rearrangements were classified as productive when the CDR3 lacked stop codons and remained in frame with V and J, and all other rearrangements were classified as non-productive. CDR3 was defined according to IMGT convention as the region running from the second conserved V-encoded cysteine to the conserved J-encoded phenylalanine. Sequences without an unambiguous match to a single V gene segment were excluded from the earlier analysis of about 600 of the donors. In an earlier analysis of a few hundred of the donors, a V segment was called functional when productive rearrangements were above 56.7%, and segregating when the standard deviation between donors exceeded 5%. A statistical classification framework was developed to diagnose cytomegalovirus status using the catalog of TCR beta chain sequences. V and J gene assignment, in a later analysis, came from comparing TCR nucleotide sequences with IMGT/GENE-DB human TR gene sequences. In a later analysis, CDR3 sequences and most-parsimonious VDJ recombination scenarios were assigned using the TCRdist pipeline. In a later analysis, each TCR beta chain was defined by its CDR3 amino acid sequence together with its V-gene family, and reads without a unique V-gene family were excluded. In a later analysis, 550 to 650 highly shared, low-generation-probability nucleotide sequences were removed to address suspected cross-contamination and a sequencing artifact. In a later analysis, a clonal expansion index for each public chain was calculated from normalized within-repertoire ranks of inferred template counts. In a later analysis, generation probabilities were computed using a VDJ recombination model fitted to out-of-frame rearrangements, and the results were checked against IGoR. Hypergeometric tests were used in a later analysis to score TCR-TCR, TCR-HLA and TCR-CMV co-occurrence, with a repertoire-size bias correction applied to the TCR pairs. To estimate false discovery rates, a later analysis permuted the HLA or CMV assignments 20 times. In a later analysis, co-occurring TCRs were grouped using DBSCAN, with TCRdist sequence similarity added in when clustering inside HLA-allele-positive subsets. Co-occurrence clustering excluded repertoires with fewer than 30,000 or more than 120,000 public chains, plus five with anomalous nucleotide sharing. Drawn from immuneACCESS, this table holds only the in-frame rearrangements with V and J called that TCRdb kept. Clones are partly lost; checked studies trace under half to an unresolved V gene and leave the rest unexplained. V and J calls and clone size follow that table, whereas D and trimming were derived from the DNA. In all, the sample holds 100,000 to 150,000 clones, and roughly 83% of those were seen once. The ten most abundant clones make up 20% of the sample.

This sequence was found in a man aged 18 to 30 in good health and CMV-seropositive. The material sequenced was PBMCs. This receptor chain uses TRBV7-9 and TRBJ1-1, with 8 central nucleotides matching TRBD1. The nucleotide sequence is TGTGCCAGCAGCTTAGGGGACAGGTTGAACACTGAAGCTTTCTTT. It translates to CASSLGDRLNTEAFF.